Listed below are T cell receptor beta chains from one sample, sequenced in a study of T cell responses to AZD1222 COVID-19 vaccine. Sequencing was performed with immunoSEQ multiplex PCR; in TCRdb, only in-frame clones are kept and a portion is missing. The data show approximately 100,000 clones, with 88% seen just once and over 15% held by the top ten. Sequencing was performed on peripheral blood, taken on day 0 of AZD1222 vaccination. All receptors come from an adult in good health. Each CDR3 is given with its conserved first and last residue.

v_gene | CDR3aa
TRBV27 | CASSLSGTIDQPQHF
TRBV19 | CASSGTDLYGYTF
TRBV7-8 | CASSLAGTGGLYGYTF
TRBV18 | CASSPRGQGAVEQYF
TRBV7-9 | CASSLDSGGTDTQYF
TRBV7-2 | CASSLALPGGGYTGELFF
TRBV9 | CASSVDPGAPSYNEQFF
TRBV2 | CASNRGPMNTEAFF
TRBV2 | CASSARTGERYYGYTF
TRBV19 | CASRTTGRGVGQPQHF
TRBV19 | CASSTTGWGDEKLFF
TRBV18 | CASSPTDRVAYNEQFF
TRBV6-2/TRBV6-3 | CASSPGTGGYNSPLHF
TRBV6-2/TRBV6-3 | CASSYGRGRTYGYTF
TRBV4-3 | CASSGWGSTNTGELFF
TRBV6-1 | CASSVGQGAYGYTF
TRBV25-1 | CASSDLGGYTF
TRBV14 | CASSPLTSQTSGTDTQYF
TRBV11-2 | CASSLGPGGGYTF
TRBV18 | CASSPLGQWPVGNYGYTF
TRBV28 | CASGLAGVNIQYF
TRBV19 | CASSYAGGVYGYTF
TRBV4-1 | CASSQEEAGGGNQPQHF
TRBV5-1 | CASSLTGKEGTEAFF
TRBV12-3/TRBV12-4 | CASSLKETQYF
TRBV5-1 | CASSSRTGGSANEKLFF
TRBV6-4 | CASSRDRGFGGYTF
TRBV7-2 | CASSPYTGWNTEAFF
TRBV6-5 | CASSSGERQYF